The rows below give T cell receptor beta chains drawn from one sample of a study of OX40 agonist ivuxolimab in advanced cancers. The method was immunoSEQ multiplex PCR; TCRdb's version includes in-frame clones alone and lacks a portion of them. The data hold some 78,000 clones, with about 90% observed a single time. Material: CD4+ or CD8+ T cells sorted from blood, obtained in a trial of the OX40 agonist ivuxolimab. These receptors came from an adult with an advanced solid tumor such as melanoma, head and neck, liver or kidney cancer. Each CDR3 is given with its conserved first and last residue. Fields, in order: D gene, V gene, J gene, clone size, CDR3 protein, CDR3 DNA. The D gene is left open where the match is weak. Where a row states a size, it is once, few, many or the class of an expanded clone; other rows omit it.

D: TRBD1; V: TRBV19; J: TRBJ1-5; size: NA; CDR3: CASSIGLDRVRGQPQHF; DNA: TGTGCCAGTAGTATAGGCCTGGACAGGGTCCGGGGGCAGCCCCAGCATTTT
D: NA; V: TRBV11-3; J: TRBJ1-1; size: NA; CDR3: CASSLGTPGSEAFF; DNA: TGTGCCAGCAGCCTCGGGACGCCTGGGTCGGAGGCTTTCTTT
D: NA; V: TRBV20-1; J: TRBJ1-2; size: NA; CDR3: CSVIRGYGYTF; DNA: TGCAGTGTGATTCGGGGCTATGGCTACACCTTC
D: NA; V: TRBV5-1; J: TRBJ1-1; size: once; CDR3: CASSLGTLSTEAFF; DNA: TGCGCCAGCAGCTTGGGGACCTTGAGCACTGAAGCTTTCTTT
D: TRBD2; V: TRBV7-2; J: TRBJ2-5; size: NA; CDR3: CASRTSGRETQYF; DNA: TGTGCCAGCCGGACTAGCGGGAGAGAGACCCAGTACTTC
D: NA; V: TRBV30; J: TRBJ2-5; size: once; CDR3: CAWSTSSFGGETQYF; DNA: TGTGCCTGGAGTACCTCCTCTTTTGGGGGCGAGACCCAGTACTTC
D: NA; V: TRBV29-1; J: TRBJ1-1; size: few; CDR3: CSVEESAGTEAFF; DNA: TGCAGCGTTGAAGAATCGGCAGGGACTGAAGCTTTCTTT
D: NA; V: TRBV19; J: TRBJ2-2; size: once; CDR3: CASSIVRANTGELFF; DNA: TGTGCCAGTAGTATTGTCCGCGCGAACACCGGGGAGCTGTTTTTT
D: NA; V: TRBV14; J: TRBJ1-2; size: NA; CDR3: CASSQGARGYTF; DNA: TGTGCCAGCAGCCAGGGGGCGCGGGGCTACACCTTC
D: NA; V: TRBV5-1; J: TRBJ1-5; size: NA; CDR3: CASSLMGNQPQHF; DNA: TGCGCCAGCAGCCTCATGGGCAATCAGCCCCAGCATTTT
D: NA; V: TRBV29-1; J: TRBJ2-3; size: NA; CDR3: CSVEVSGTDTQYF; DNA: TGCAGCGTTGAAGTATCCGGCACAGATACGCAGTATTTT
D: NA; V: TRBV6-1; J: TRBJ2-7; size: NA; CDR3: CASTSYTGRYEQYF; DNA: TGTGCCAGCACAAGTTATACAGGCCGCTACGAGCAGTACTTC
D: NA; V: TRBV5-4; J: TRBJ2-4; size: NA; CDR3: CASTPIQYF; DNA: TGTGCCAGCACCCCCATTCAGTACTTC
D: NA; V: TRBV27; J: TRBJ1-1; size: NA; CDR3: CASSPRTLGRAFF; DNA: TGTGCCAGCAGTCCGAGAACCCTAGGGAGGGCTTTCTTT
D: TRBD1; V: TRBV27; J: TRBJ1-5; size: NA; CDR3: CASSLGTDYRNQPQHF; DNA: TGTGCCAGCAGTTTAGGGACAGACTATCGCAATCAGCCCCAGCATTTT
D: NA; V: TRBV30; J: TRBJ2-7; size: NA; CDR3: CAWRSSLLGDEQYF; DNA: TGTGCCTGGAGAAGTAGCCTCTTGGGCGACGAGCAGTACTTC
D: NA; V: TRBV2; J: TRBJ2-1; size: NA; CDR3: CASRPQGTGKQFF; DNA: TGTGCCAGCAGACCCCAGGGGACTGGCAAGCAGTTCTTC
D: NA; V: TRBV6-6; J: TRBJ1-4; size: NA; CDR3: CASRGGTNEKLFF; DNA: TGTGCCAGCAGGGGTGGAACTAATGAAAAACTGTTTTTT
D: NA; V: TRBV7-9; J: TRBJ2-5; size: once; CDR3: CASSLANPAGTQYF; DNA: TGTGCCAGCAGCTTAGCGAACCCCGCAGGGACCCAGTACTTC
D: NA; V: TRBV28; J: TRBJ2-1; size: once; CDR3: CASSLNYNEQFF; DNA: TGTGCCAGCAGTCTAAACTACAATGAGCAGTTCTTC
D: NA; V: TRBV20-1; J: TRBJ1-2; size: NA; CDR3: CSASLGRGYTF; DNA: TGCAGTGCTAGCCTTGGTCGTGGCTACACCTTC
D: TRBD1; V: TRBV30; J: TRBJ1-6; size: NA; CDR3: CAWSGRAGGLSPLHF; DNA: TGTGCCTGGAGTGGCCGGGCAGGGGGCTTGTCACCCCTCCACTTT
D: NA; V: TRBV10-3; J: TRBJ2-7; size: once; CDR3: CAISESVSRAVYEQYF; DNA: TGTGCCATCAGTGAGTCCGTCTCCCGCGCGGTCTACGAGCAGTACTTC
D: NA; V: TRBV5-6; J: TRBJ2-3; size: NA; CDR3: CASSLAPSRTDTQYF; DNA: TGTGCCAGCAGCTTGGCACCCTCGCGCACAGATACGCAGTATTTT
D: TRBD1; V: TRBV6-6; J: TRBJ2-7; size: NA; CDR3: CASSTGTGEQYF; DNA: TGTGCCAGCAGCACCGGGACAGGCGAGCAGTACTTC
D: NA; V: TRBV6-1; J: TRBJ1-1; size: NA; CDR3: CASSDRGLSDTEAFF; DNA: TGTGCCAGCAGTGACAGGGGCCTCTCGGACACTGAAGCTTTCTTT